The rows below give T cell receptor beta chains drawn from one sample of a study of blood T cells in healthy people across ages. MiXCR, applied by TCRdb to the 5' RACE reads, yields one record per CDR3 protein. The sample has approximately 320,000 distinct CDR3 sequences; 25% to 30% are singletons. The sequenced sample was blood. The receptors originated from a woman aged 65 to 85 in good health. Each CDR3 is given with its conserved first and last residue. A D gene is named only where the DNA matches it firmly. Rows give clone size only sometimes, using once, few, many, or a class for an expanded clone.

j_call	clone_size	d_call	v_call	cdr3_nt	cdr3_aa
TRBJ2-3	few	.	TRBV29-1	TGCAGCGTTGGGGGGGCGTTAGGGGATACGCAGTATTTT	CSVGGALGDTQYF
TRBJ2-5	few	TRBD1	TRBV10-2	TGCGCCAGCACCCTGACAGGGGAGGAGACCCAGTACTTC	CASTLTGEETQYF
TRBJ2-7	few	TRBD2	TRBV14	TGTGCCAGCAGCCAACTAGCGGGAGACTACGAGCAGTACTTC	CASSQLAGDYEQYF
TRBJ2-2	.	.	TRBV3-1	TGTGCCAGCAGCCATCGGGAGTTTGCCGGGGAGCTGTTTTTT	CASSHREFAGELFF
TRBJ1-3	.	.	TRBV28	TGTGCCAGCAGACAGGGCTCTGGAAACACCATATATTTT	CASRQGSGNTIYF
TRBJ1-2	.	.	TRBV7-2	TGTGCCAGCAGCTCGACTCCGGGGTTTAATCATGGCTACACCTTC	CASSSTPGFNHGYTF
TRBJ2-7	few	.	TRBV6-5	TGTGCCAGCAGGCCTCGGCGCGCTTACGAGCAGTACTTC	CASRPRRAYEQYF
TRBJ1-2	few	.	TRBV7-9	TGTGCCAGCAGCTATCCTCCCGGGTTCTATGGCTACACCTTC	CASSYPPGFYGYTF
TRBJ2-7	few	.	TRBV28	TGTGCCAGCATCGGGACTCCTTACGAGCAGTACTTC	CASIGTPYEQYF
TRBJ2-6	few	TRBD1	TRBV12-3/TRBV12-4	TGTGCCAGCAGTCGATCGGCACAAGGACAGGCCCGCTCTGGGGCCAACGTCCTGACTTTC	CASSRSAQGQARSGANVLTF
TRBJ2-4	.	.	TRBV28	TGTGCCAGCAGTTTTCGGGGGAGAGCCAAAAACATTCAGTACTTC	CASSFRGRAKNIQYF
TRBJ1-5	few	TRBD1	TRBV4-1	TGCGCCAGCAGCCAAGATGGGGGGACAGGGGGATGGCCCCAGCATTTT	CASSQDGGTGGWPQHF
TRBJ2-6	.	.	TRBV20-1	TGCAGTGCTAGCCCCTACTCTGGGGCCAACGTCCTGACTTTC	CSASPYSGANVLTF
TRBJ1-3	many	.	TRBV12-3/TRBV12-4	TGTGCCAGCAGTCAACAGGGAAACACCATATATTTT	CASSQQGNTIYF
TRBJ2-5	many	.	TRBV29-1	TGCAGCGTTCCCGAGACCCAGTACTTC	CSVPETQYF
TRBJ2-1	few	.	TRBV12-3/TRBV12-4	TGTGCCAGCAGTTTAGCGCGAGGGCCCCATGAGCAGTTCTTC	CASSLARGPHEQFF
TRBJ2-7	few	TRBD1	TRBV9	TGTGCCAGCAGCGTATCCCCCGGGACAGGGAACGAGCAGTACTTC	CASSVSPGTGNEQYF
TRBJ2-2	.	TRBD1	TRBV7-2	TGTGCCAGCAGCTTAGCCTCGACAGGGGAGTTCGGGGAGCTGTTTTTT	CASSLASTGEFGELFF
TRBJ2-3	.	.	TRBV6-2/TRBV6-3	TGTGCCAGCAGTTTTAGCGAGAAGACAGATACGCAGTATTTT	CASSFSEKTDTQYF
TRBJ1-4	.	.	TRBV5-5	TGTGCCAGCAGCTTCTACAGGGCTAATGAAAAACTGTTTTTT	CASSFYRANEKLFF
TRBJ2-1	few	TRBD2	TRBV20-1	TGCAGTGCAGGGGCGGCTAGCGGGAATAATGAGCAGTTCTTC	CSAGAASGNNEQFF
TRBJ1-1	once	.	TRBV15	TGTGCCACCAGTCTTAAAGGGGGGAGGGGAAAAACTGAAGCTTTCTTT	CATSLKGGRGKTEAFF
TRBJ2-2	few	TRBD2	TRBV13	TGTGCCAGCAGCCTTAGCGGGAGTTGGGACACCGGGGAGCTGTTTTTT	CASSLSGSWDTGELFF
TRBJ2-7	.	.	TRBV7-2	TGTGCCAGCAGCTCCTCGATTATGTCCTACGAGCAGTACTTC	CASSSSIMSYEQYF
TRBJ2-7	.	TRBD1	TRBV20-1	TGCAGTGCGCCGGACAGGGGTAACTACGAGCAGTACTTC	CSAPDRGNYEQYF
TRBJ2-7	.	.	TRBV7-2	TGTGCCAGCAGCTTAGCTTTGGGCCCCACGGACGAGCAGTACTTC	CASSLALGPTDEQYF
TRBJ2-1	.	.	TRBV19	TGTGCCAGCAACCGGGCAACCTCCTACAATGAGCAGTTCTTC	CASNRATSYNEQFF
TRBJ2-5	many	.	TRBV5-1	TGCGCCAGCAGCTTGACCCGAGTCGGCCAAGAGACCCAGTACTTC	CASSLTRVGQETQYF
TRBJ2-1	few	TRBD2	TRBV5-1	TGCGCCAGCAGCTTGGGAAGCGGGAAGGGGAATGAGCAGTTCTTC	CASSLGSGKGNEQFF
TRBJ2-1	many	TRBD2	TRBV29-1	TGCAGCGTTGAACCACTAGCGGGGGTCGGTGGTGAGCAGTTCTTC	CSVEPLAGVGGEQFF
TRBJ2-7	.	.	TRBV20-1	TGCAGTGCTAACAACATATGGGGGACCTCCTACGAGCAGTACTTC	CSANNIWGTSYEQYF
TRBJ2-5	.	TRBD2	TRBV20-1	TGCAGTGCTAAAGATCTCGGGACTAATAAGGAGACCCAGTACTTC	CSAKDLGTNKETQYF
TRBJ1-1	.	.	TRBV27	TGTGCCAGCAGACCCCCTGATGCTGGGGGCCCGAACACTGAAGCTTTCTTT	CASRPPDAGGPNTEAFF
TRBJ1-2	.	TRBD1	TRBV18	TGTGCCAGCTCGATCGACAGGGATGACTATGGCTACACCTTC	CASSIDRDDYGYTF
TRBJ2-7	.	.	TRBV15	TGTGCCACCAGCAGAGATCTAGCACAGGCTGAGCAGTACTTC	CATSRDLAQAEQYF
TRBJ1-6	few	.	TRBV20-1	TGCAGTGCTAGAGATTGGGGGGATAGTGGGTCACCCCTCCACTTT	CSARDWGDSGSPLHF
TRBJ2-5	few	.	TRBV9	TGTGCCAGCAGCTTCTCGGCGGTCCAAGAGACCCAGTACTTC	CASSFSAVQETQYF
TRBJ2-3	few	TRBD1	TRBV20-1	TGCAGTGCTGACAGGGGGAGAAGCACAGATACGCAGTATTTT	CSADRGRSTDTQYF
TRBJ1-3	few	.	TRBV27	TGTGCCAGCAGTTTTGGTCCCCTGGGCACCATATATTTT	CASSFGPLGTIYF
TRBJ2-3	.	TRBD2	TRBV10-3	TGTGCCATCAGTGAGTCGCCACTAGCGGGAGGGCAAGATACGCAGTATTTT	CAISESPLAGGQDTQYF
TRBJ2-1	.	TRBD2	TRBV9	TGTGCCAGCAGCGCCACTAGCGGGAGATACAATGAGCAGTTCTTC	CASSATSGRYNEQFF
TRBJ2-3	few	.	TRBV3-1	TGTGCCAGCAGCCATTATCCGGGTACCGCAGATACGCAGTATTTT	CASSHYPGTADTQYF
TRBJ2-3	.	.	TRBV6-5	TGTGCCAGCAGTTACGGTAGGACAGATACGCAGTATTTT	CASSYGRTDTQYF